This T cell receptor (beta chain) was documented in a study of shared clonotypes between healthy human individuals. Study-wide context: Those who served as donors were a couple of women and three men between the ages of 18 and 49. Researchers assigned three CD4 naive, three CD4 memory, two CD8 naive and one CD8 memory plate to each donor.

CD45RA+ naive and CD45RA-negative memory subsets were separated from CD4+ cells. The CDR3 runs to 15 residues. CDR1 is SGHTA and CDR2 is FQGNSA in the germline V gene. V was pared by 6 bases and J by 2 bases, with 5 bases of the junction left unmatched. The authors loaded 200 ng DNA, some 32,000 T cell genomes, into sorted-subset replicate PCRs. Data came from immunoSEQ multiplex PCR; TCRdb stores just in-frame clones and leaves some out. Altogether some 1 million clones are present, roughly 80% being singletons, with the ten largest covering approximately 1.5%. This receptor was obtained from a young man in good health. Source material: memory CD4+ T cells sorted from blood. This sample's subset: CD45RA-negative fraction. The rearrangement uses TRBV7-2 and TRBJ2-2; 8 nucleotides agree with TRBD2. CDR3 protein: CASRSAGVNTGELFF. CDR3 sequence (DNA): TGTGCCAGCAGATCAGCGGGAGTAAACACCGGGGAGCTGTTTTTT.